The clone carrying this T cell receptor (beta chain) was observed a few times. Antigen specificity is unknown. CDR1 is SNHLY and CDR2 is FYNNEI in the germline V gene. This CDR3 has 15 residues. The V end was cut by 3 bases, the J end by 4 bases, with 13 bases between. The sample comes from a study of cytomegalovirus exposure and HLA in healthy donors. Findings and limits, study-wide: CMV antigen specificity was confirmed in vitro for a few CMV-associated chains.

At the time of sampling, donors were nominally healthy, though unrecorded immune exposures were likely. PCR amplification relied on 60 Vbeta primers (plus 13 Jbeta primers). Assay: immunoSEQ multiplex PCR; the TCRdb copy retains only in-frame clones and omits some. The data contain roughly 280,000 clones, about 66% of them seen just once; the ten biggest clones take up around 2%. The sequence was obtained from a female donor in good health and CMV-seronegative. The chain uses TRBV2 and TRBJ1-3, with D possibly matching TRBD1 (5 bases). Sequencing input: PBMCs. The CDR3 coding sequence is TGTGCCAGCAGTGAGAGCCCAGGGATGGGAAACACCATATATTTT. Translated: CASSESPGMGNTIYF.